The rows below give T cell receptor beta chains drawn from one sample of a study of cytotoxic CD8 clonotypes in ibrutinib-treated CLL. Sequenced by immunoSEQ multiplex PCR; TCRdb stores in-frame clones only, minus some. Seen here are tens of thousands of clones, under 70% observed once, and the top ten hold approximately 6%. Specimen: PBMCs, collected after 12 months of ibrutinib treatment. The receptors stem from a human donor with chronic lymphocytic leukemia. The CDR3 runs from the conserved cysteine through the conserved F or W. Expanded clones get a size class; other rows say once, few or many, or leave the size out.

few TRBJ1-1 TRBV5-4 CASSGRVGGDTEAFF
. TRBJ2-1 TRBV18 CASSQAQGARYNEQFF
. TRBJ2-2 TRBV18 CASSGRMGANTGELFF
. TRBJ1-4 TRBV5-4 CASSFSGGSNEKLFF
. TRBJ1-1 TRBV18 CASSPPVVRDTEAFF
. TRBJ2-2 TRBV5-4 CALRLAGGPRTGELFF
. TRBJ2-3 TRBV5-1 CASSRRLAGGPTDTQYF
. TRBJ2-7 TRBV5-1 CASSPIAGGSSYEQYF
. TRBJ1-1 TRBV6-5 CASSKMDSLPEAFF
. TRBJ2-1 TRBV9 CASSVVPASGEGEQFF